A selection of T cell receptor beta chains follows, all from one sample in a study of T cell responses to AZD1222 COVID-19 vaccine. Clones were sequenced by immunoSEQ multiplex PCR, and TCRdb holds only the in-frame ones, with some missing. The sample shows roughly 110,000 clones, 90% to 95% of them seen only once. The sequencing used peripheral blood, collected on day 0 of AZD1222 vaccination. The source is an adult in good health. The CDR3 runs from the conserved cysteine through the conserved F or W. A D gene is named only where the DNA matches it firmly.

D gene: TRBD1
J gene: TRBJ2-3
V gene: TRBV11-2
CDR3 protein: CASSAVGTASTDTQYF
CDR3 DNA: TGTGCCAGCAGCGCGGTCGGGACAGCTAGCACAGATACGCAGTATTTT

D gene: .
J gene: TRBJ2-1
V gene: TRBV5-1
CDR3 protein: CASSLGRIRDGHNEQFF
CDR3 DNA: TGCGCCAGCAGCTTGGGCCGGATCAGGGACGGTCACAATGAGCAGTTCTTC

D gene: .
J gene: TRBJ1-2
V gene: TRBV7-8
CDR3 protein: CASSLSQAHYGYTF
CDR3 DNA: TGTGCCAGCAGCTTATCGCAGGCTCACTATGGCTACACCTTC

D gene: TRBD1
J gene: TRBJ1-2
V gene: TRBV7-9
CDR3 protein: CASSFSSQGANGYTF
CDR3 DNA: TGTGCCAGCAGCTTTTCCTCCCAGGGGGCGAATGGCTACACCTTC

D gene: TRBD1
J gene: TRBJ1-2
V gene: TRBV4-3
CDR3 protein: CASSQDASSGGSVLNGYTF
CDR3 DNA: TGCGCCAGCAGCCAAGATGCGAGTTCAGGGGGATCTGTACTGAATGGCTACACCTTC

D gene: .
J gene: TRBJ1-5
V gene: TRBV19
CDR3 protein: CASSTPTAKVQPQHF
CDR3 DNA: TGTGCCAGTAGTACCCCGACGGCAAAGGTTCAGCCCCAGCATTTT

D gene: TRBD2
J gene: TRBJ2-2
V gene: TRBV14
CDR3 protein: CASSPSIGGATGELFF
CDR3 DNA: TGTGCCAGCAGCCCCTCCATCGGGGGGGCCACCGGGGAGCTGTTTTTT

D gene: TRBD1
J gene: TRBJ1-1
V gene: TRBV4-3
CDR3 protein: CASSQTGTGGMRAFF
CDR3 DNA: TGCGCCAGCAGCCAGACCGGGACAGGGGGCATGAGAGCTTTCTTT

D gene: .
J gene: TRBJ1-5
V gene: TRBV9
CDR3 protein: CASSVGDLSPQHF
CDR3 DNA: TGTGCCAGCAGCGTAGGAGACCTGTCGCCCCAGCATTTT

D gene: TRBD2
J gene: TRBJ2-2
V gene: TRBV7-8
CDR3 protein: CASSRSAGVPNTGELFF
CDR3 DNA: TGTGCCAGCAGCAGATCTGCGGGGGTCCCGAACACCGGGGAGCTGTTTTTT

D gene: .
J gene: TRBJ1-2
V gene: TRBV5-1
CDR3 protein: CASSLDSYGYTF
CDR3 DNA: TGCGCCAGCAGCTTGGACAGCTATGGCTACACCTTC